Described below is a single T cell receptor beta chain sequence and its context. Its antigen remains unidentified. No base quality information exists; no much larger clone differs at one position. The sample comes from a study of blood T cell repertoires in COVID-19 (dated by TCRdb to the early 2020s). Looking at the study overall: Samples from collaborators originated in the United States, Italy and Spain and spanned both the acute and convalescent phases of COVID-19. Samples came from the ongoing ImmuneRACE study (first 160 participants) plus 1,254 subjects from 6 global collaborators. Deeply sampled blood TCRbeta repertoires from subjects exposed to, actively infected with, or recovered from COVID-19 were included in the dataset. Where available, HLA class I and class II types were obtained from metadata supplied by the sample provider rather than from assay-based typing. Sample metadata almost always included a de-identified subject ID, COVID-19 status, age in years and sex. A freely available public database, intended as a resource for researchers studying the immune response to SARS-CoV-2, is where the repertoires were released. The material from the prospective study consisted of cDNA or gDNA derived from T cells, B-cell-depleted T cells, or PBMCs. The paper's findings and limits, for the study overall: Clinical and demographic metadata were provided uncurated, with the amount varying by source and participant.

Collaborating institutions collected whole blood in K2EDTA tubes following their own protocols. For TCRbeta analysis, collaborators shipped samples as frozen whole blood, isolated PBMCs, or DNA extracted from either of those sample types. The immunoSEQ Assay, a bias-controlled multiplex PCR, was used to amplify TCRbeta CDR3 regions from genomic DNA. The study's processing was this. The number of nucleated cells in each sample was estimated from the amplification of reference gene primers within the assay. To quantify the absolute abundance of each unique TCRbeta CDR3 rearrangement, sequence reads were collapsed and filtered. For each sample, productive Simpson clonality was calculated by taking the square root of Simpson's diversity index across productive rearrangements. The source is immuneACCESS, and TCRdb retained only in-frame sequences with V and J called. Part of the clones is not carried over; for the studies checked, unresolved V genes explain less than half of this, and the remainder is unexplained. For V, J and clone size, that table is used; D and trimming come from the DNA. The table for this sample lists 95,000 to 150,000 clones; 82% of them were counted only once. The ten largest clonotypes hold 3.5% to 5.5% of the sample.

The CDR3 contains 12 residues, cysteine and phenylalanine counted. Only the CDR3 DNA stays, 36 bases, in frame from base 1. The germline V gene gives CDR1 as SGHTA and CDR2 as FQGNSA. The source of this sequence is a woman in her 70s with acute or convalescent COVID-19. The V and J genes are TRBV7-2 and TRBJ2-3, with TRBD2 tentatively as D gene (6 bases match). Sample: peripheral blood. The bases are TGTGCAACCCACTTAGGGGCGGGGAGGCAGTATTTT. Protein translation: CATHLGAGRQYF.